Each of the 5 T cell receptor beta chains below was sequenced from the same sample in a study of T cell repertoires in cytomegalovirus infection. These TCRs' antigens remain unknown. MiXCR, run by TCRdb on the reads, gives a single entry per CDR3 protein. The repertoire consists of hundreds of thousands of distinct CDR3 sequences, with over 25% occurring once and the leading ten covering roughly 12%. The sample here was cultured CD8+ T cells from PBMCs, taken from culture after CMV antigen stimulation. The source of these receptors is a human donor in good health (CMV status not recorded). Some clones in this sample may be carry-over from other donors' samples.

The CDR3 nucleotides read TGTGCCAGCAGCCGCGTCGAAGGGAGCACCGGGGAGCTGTTTTTT. Protein product: CASSRVEGSTGELFF. The rearrangement links TRBV7-9 to TRBJ2-2, with a weak D call TRBD2 (5 bases). There are 15 residues in the CDR3. Germline CDR1 SEHNR, CDR2 FQNEAQ (reference sequence). Trimming shortened V by 5 bases and J by 4 bases, and 14 bases separated the two germline ends. The full variable domain, rest sourced from reference TRBV7-9 and TRBJ2-2, is DTGVSQNPRHKITKRGQNVTFRCDPISEHNRLYWYRQTLGQGPEFLTYFQNEAQLEKSRLLSDRFSAERPKGSFSTLEIQRTEQGDSAMYLCASSRVEGSTGELFFGEGSRLTVL.

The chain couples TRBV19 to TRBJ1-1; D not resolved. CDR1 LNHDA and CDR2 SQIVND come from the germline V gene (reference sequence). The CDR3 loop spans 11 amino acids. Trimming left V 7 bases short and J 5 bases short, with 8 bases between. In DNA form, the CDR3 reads TGTGCCAGTAACTTGGGAACTGAAGCTTTCTTT. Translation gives CASNLGTEAFF. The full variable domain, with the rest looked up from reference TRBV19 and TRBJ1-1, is DGGITQSPKYLFRKEGQNVTLSCEQNLNHDAMYWYRQDPGQGLRLIYYSQIVNDFQKGDIAEGYSVSREKKESFPLTVTSAQKNPTAFYLCASNLGTEAFFGQGTRLTVV.

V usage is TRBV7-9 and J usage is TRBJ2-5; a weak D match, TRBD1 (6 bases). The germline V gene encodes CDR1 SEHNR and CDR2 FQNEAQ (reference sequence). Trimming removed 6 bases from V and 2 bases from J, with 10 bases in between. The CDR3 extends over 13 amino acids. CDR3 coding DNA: TGTGCCAGCAGTCACGGACAGCAAGAGACCCAGTACTTC. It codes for CASSHGQQETQYF.

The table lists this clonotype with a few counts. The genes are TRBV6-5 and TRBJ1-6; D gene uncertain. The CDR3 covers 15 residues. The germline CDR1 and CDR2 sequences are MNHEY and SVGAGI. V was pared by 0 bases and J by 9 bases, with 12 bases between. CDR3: CASSYSDWGGSPLHF. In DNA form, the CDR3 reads TGTGCCAGCAGTTACTCCGATTGGGGAGGTTCACCCCTCCACTTT.

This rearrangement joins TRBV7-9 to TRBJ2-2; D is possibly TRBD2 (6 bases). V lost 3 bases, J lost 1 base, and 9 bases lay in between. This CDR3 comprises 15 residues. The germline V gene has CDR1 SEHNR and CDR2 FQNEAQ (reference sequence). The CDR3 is CASSLGTQNTGELFF. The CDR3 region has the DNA TGTGCCAGCAGCTTGGGGACTCAGAACACCGGGGAGCTGTTTTTT.